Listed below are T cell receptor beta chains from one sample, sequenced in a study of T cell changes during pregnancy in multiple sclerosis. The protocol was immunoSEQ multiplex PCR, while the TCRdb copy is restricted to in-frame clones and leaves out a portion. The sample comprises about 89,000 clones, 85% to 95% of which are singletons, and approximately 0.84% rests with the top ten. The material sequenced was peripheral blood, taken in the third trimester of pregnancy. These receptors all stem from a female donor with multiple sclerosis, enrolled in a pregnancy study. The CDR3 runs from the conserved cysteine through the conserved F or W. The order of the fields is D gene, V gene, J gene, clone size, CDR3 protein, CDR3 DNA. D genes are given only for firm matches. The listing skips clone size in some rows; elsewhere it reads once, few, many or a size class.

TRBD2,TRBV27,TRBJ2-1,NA,CASMLLAGYNEQFF,TGTGCCAGCATGTTGCTAGCGGGATACAATGAGCAGTTCTTC
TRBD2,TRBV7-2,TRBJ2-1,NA,CASSLRLAGLDEQFF,TGTGCCAGCAGCTTAAGGCTAGCGGGATTAGATGAGCAGTTCTTC
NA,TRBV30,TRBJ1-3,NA,CAWSVGWRHTIYF,TGTGCCTGGAGTGTAGGTTGGCGGCACACCATATATTTT
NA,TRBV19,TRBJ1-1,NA,CASNTGNTEAFF,TGTGCCAGTAACACAGGGAACACTGAAGCTTTCTTT
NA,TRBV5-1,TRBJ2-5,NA,CASSSRDWDQETQYF,TGCGCCAGCAGCAGCCGGGACTGGGACCAAGAGACCCAGTACTTC
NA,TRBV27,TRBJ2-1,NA,CSLCSPGWNEQFF,TGTAGCCTTTGTAGCCCTGGGTGGAATGAGCAGTTCTTC
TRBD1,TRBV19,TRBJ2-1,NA,CASSIQTGTGENEQFF,TGTGCCAGTAGTATACAAACCGGGACAGGGGAGAATGAGCAGTTCTTC
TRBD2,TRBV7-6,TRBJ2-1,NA,CASSLTSGGRAYNEQFF,TGTGCCAGCAGCTTAACTAGCGGGGGACGGGCCTACAATGAGCAGTTCTTC
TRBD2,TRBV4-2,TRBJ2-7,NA,CASSQDLAVAGVGYEQYF,TGTGCCAGCAGCCAAGATCTGGCGGTAGCGGGAGTGGGGTACGAGCAGTACTTC
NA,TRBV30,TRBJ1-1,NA,CAWSPNIGTGIPTEAFF,TGTGCCTGGAGTCCAAATATTGGAACAGGAATCCCCACTGAAGCTTTCTTT
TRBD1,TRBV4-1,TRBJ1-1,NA,CASSQVQGRYTEAFF,TGCGCCAGCAGCCAAGTACAGGGGAGGTACACTGAAGCTTTCTTT
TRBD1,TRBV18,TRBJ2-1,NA,CASSKTGGAYNEQFF,TGTGCCAGCTCAAAGACAGGGGGCGCCTACAATGAGCAGTTCTTC
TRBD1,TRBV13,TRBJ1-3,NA,CASSIGQGAGGNTIYF,TGTGCCAGCAGCATAGGACAGGGGGCAGGTGGAAACACCATATATTTT
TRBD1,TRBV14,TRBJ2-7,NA,CASSQVLRTGAARGSYEQYF,TGTGCCAGCAGCCAAGTATTGAGGACAGGAGCGGCCAGAGGCTCCTACGAGCAGTACTTC
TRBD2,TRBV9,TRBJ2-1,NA,CASSPRRLARGNNEQFF,TGTGCCAGCAGCCCACGACGACTAGCAAGAGGTAATAATGAGCAGTTCTTC
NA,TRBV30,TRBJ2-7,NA,CAWSVVPGAYEQYF,TGTGCCTGGAGTGTAGTGCCAGGGGCCTACGAGCAGTACTTC
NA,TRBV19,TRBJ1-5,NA,CASWTGGGPQHF,TGTGCCAGCTGGACGGGCGGGGGACCCCAGCATTTT
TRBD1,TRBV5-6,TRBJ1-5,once,CASSIRDRGNQPQHF,TGTGCCAGCTCCATACGGGACAGGGGAAATCAGCCCCAGCATTTT
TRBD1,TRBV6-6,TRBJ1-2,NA,CASNRQGANYGYTF,TGTGCCAGCAACAGACAGGGAGCTAACTATGGCTACACCTTC
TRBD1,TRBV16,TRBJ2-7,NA,CASSQLSGGQDVSYEQYF,TGTGCCAGCAGCCAACTCTCTGGAGGACAGGACGTCTCCTACGAGCAGTACTTC
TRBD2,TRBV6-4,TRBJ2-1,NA,CASSDTSGSYNEQFF,TGTGCCAGCAGTGACACTAGCGGCTCCTACAATGAGCAGTTCTTC
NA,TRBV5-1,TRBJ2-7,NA,CASSLGGSRSYEQYF,TGCGCCAGCAGCTTGGGAGGGTCCCGCTCCTACGAGCAGTACTTC
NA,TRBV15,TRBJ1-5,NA,CATSRDPRERSNQPQHF,TGTGCCACCAGCAGAGACCCCAGGGAAAGGAGCAATCAGCCCCAGCATTTT
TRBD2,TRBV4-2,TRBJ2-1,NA,CASSQDEALAGNEQFF,TGTGCCAGCAGCCAAGATGAGGCCCTAGCGGGCAATGAGCAGTTCTTC
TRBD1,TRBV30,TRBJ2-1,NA,CAWKGDRGTNEQFF,TGTGCCTGGAAAGGAGACAGGGGGACGAATGAGCAGTTCTTC
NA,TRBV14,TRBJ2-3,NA,CASSQGSGLGTDTQYF,TGTGCCAGCAGCCAAGGCTCAGGGCTTGGCACAGATACGCAGTATTTT
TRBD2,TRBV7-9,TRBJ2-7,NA,CASTLWTSGNSYEQYF,TGTGCCAGCACCTTATGGACTAGTGGGAACTCCTACGAGCAGTACTTC
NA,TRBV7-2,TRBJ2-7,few,CASSLAEYEQYF,TGTGCCAGCAGCTTAGCGGAGTACGAGCAGTACTTC
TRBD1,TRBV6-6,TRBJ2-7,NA,CASSGQGLEQYF,TGTGCCAGCAGTGGACAGGGGCTCGAGCAGTACTTC
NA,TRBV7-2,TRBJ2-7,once,CASSLVSAYEQYF,TGTGCCAGCAGCTTAGTTTCAGCCTACGAGCAGTACTTC
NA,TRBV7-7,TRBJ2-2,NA,CASSYGLTGELFF,TGTGCCAGCAGCTATGGGCTAACCGGGGAGCTGTTTTTT
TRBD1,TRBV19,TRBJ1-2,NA,CASSTSGTATNYGYTF,TGTGCCAGTAGTACCTCCGGGACAGCAACTAACTATGGCTACACCTTC
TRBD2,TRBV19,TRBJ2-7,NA,CASSMGLAGLYEQYF,TGTGCCAGTAGTATGGGACTAGCGGGCCTCTACGAGCAGTACTTC
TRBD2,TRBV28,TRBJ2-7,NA,CASSPPRGAGLSYEQYF,TGTGCCAGCAGTCCCCCCCGCGGAGCGGGGCTCTCCTACGAGCAGTACTTC
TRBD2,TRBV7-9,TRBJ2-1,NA,CASSSPGLAGPEQFF,TGTGCCAGCAGCTCTCCGGGACTAGCCGGCCCTGAGCAGTTCTTC
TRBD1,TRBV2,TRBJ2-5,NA,CASSVDTGVGETQYF,TGTGCCAGCAGTGTGGATACAGGGGTCGGAGAGACCCAGTACTTC
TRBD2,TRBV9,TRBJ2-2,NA,CASSVVTSGGTGELFF,TGTGCCAGCAGCGTAGTGACTAGCGGGGGGACCGGGGAGCTGTTTTTT
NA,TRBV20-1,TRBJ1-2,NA,CSAITDYGYTF,TGCAGTGCGATTACAGACTATGGCTACACCTTC
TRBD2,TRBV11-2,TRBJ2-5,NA,CASSSLVAGAKETQYF,TGTGCCAGCAGCTCCCTCGTAGCGGGAGCCAAAGAGACCCAGTACTTC
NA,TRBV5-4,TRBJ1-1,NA,CASSSGGSKGVEAFF,TGTGCCAGCAGCTCGGGAGGGAGTAAGGGGGTTGAGGCTTTCTTT
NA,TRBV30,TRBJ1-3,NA,CAWSVNRNGNTIYF,TGTGCCTGGAGTGTAAACAGGAATGGAAACACCATATATTTT
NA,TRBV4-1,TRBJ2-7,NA,CASSRSASSYEQYF,TGCGCCAGCAGCCGAAGCGCTAGCTCCTACGAGCAGTACTTC
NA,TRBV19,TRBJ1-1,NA,CASSPPGTEAFF,TGTGCCAGTAGTCCTCCGGGGACTGAAGCTTTCTTT
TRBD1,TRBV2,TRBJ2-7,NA,CASTEGDRGTYEQYF,TGTGCCAGCACCGAGGGGGACAGGGGAACCTACGAGCAGTACTTC
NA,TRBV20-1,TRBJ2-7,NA,CSANFEQYF,TGCAGTGCTAACTTTGAGCAGTACTTC
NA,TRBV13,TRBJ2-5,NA,CASSLGSGAPETQYF,TGTGCCAGCAGCTTAGGCAGTGGGGCACCAGAGACCCAGTACTTC
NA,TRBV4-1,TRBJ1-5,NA,CASKSEGLVNQPQHF,TGCGCCAGCAAATCCGAGGGTTTGGTCAATCAGCCCCAGCATTTT
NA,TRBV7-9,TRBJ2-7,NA,CASSLLGVGQYF,TGTGCCAGCAGCTTATTAGGGGTAGGGCAGTACTTC
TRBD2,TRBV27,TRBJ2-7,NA,CASSSLGLAAYEQYF,TGTGCCAGCAGTTCCCTAGGACTAGCCGCCTACGAGCAGTACTTC
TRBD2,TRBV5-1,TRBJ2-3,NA,CASSFGGRGTDTQYF,TGCGCCAGCAGCTTTGGCGGGAGGGGAACAGATACGCAGTATTTT
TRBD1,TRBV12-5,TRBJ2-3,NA,CASGYRGDTQYF,TGTGCTAGTGGCTACAGGGGGGATACGCAGTATTTT
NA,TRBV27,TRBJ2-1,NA,CASGYSGSVFNNEQFF,TGTGCCAGCGGCTATTCAGGGTCTGTTTTTAACAATGAGCAGTTCTTC
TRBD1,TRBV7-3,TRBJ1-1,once,CASSKRQGGDTEAFF,TGTGCCAGCAGCAAAAGGCAGGGGGGTGACACTGAAGCTTTCTTT
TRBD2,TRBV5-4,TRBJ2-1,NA,CASSWLAGGPDEQFF,TGTGCCAGCAGCTGGCTAGCGGGAGGGCCAGATGAGCAGTTCTTC
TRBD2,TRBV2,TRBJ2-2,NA,CASSEPASGSNSGELFF,TGTGCCAGCAGTGAACCCGCTAGCGGGAGCAATTCCGGGGAGCTGTTTTTT
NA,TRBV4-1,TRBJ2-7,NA,CASSHSGHLYEQYF,TGCGCCAGCAGCCACTCGGGACACCTTTACGAGCAGTACTTC
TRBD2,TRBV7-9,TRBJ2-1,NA,CASSSSRNGLGNEQFF,TGTGCCAGCAGTTCCAGTCGGAATGGACTAGGCAATGAGCAGTTCTTC